This TCR beta chain derives from a study of neurological immune-mediated disorders. This CDR3 is built from 15 residues. Germline CDR1 is SGHTA and CDR2 is FQGNSA. V was clipped by 2 bases and J by 4 bases; unmatched bases: 4. Notes on the study in general: Expanded clones shared no identical CDR3 amino acid sequences across subjects, which suggested private TCR-beta repertoires in all groups.

5'RACE with 10-nucleotide random UMIs generated the cDNA. Every sequencing run generated in excess of 170 million TCR-beta sequences. These sequences covered 15-18 subjects. TCRdb independently ran MiXCR on the 5' RACE reads; one entry per CDR3 protein. The table includes tens of thousands of distinct CDR3 sequences, about a sixth detected once. The sample holds many counts of this clonotype. What it recognizes is unknown. The unsorted libraries were generated from a total of 2 million PBMCs, which had been stored in RNAlater at -80 C. Sequencing used PBMCs. The TCR comes from a woman in her forties in good health. The chain links TRBV7-2 to TRBJ2-7, with TRBD1 matching over 11 bases. CDR3 amino acids: CASSLQGTGGYEQYF. For the CDR3, the DNA is TGTGCCAGCAGCTTACAGGGGACAGGGGGGTACGAGCAGTACTTC. The complete variable domain, with remaining parts taken from reference TRBV7-2 and TRBJ2-7, reads GAGVSQSPSNKVTEKGKDVELRCDPISGHTALYWYRQSLGQGLEFLIYFQGNSAPDKSGLPSDRFSAERTGGSVSTLTIQRTQQEDSAVYLCASSLQGTGGYEQYFGPGTRLTVT.